The 18 T cell receptor beta chains below were found in one sample sequenced in a study of regulatory dendritic cells for organ transplantation (dated by TCRdb to the late 2010s). The library was produced with the immunoSEQ multiplex PCR assay. What TCRdb holds here is the immuneACCESS table cut down to in-frame rearrangements. Part of the clones is not present; checked against another copy, under half of the missing clones reflect an unresolved V gene, and the others are unexplained. In this sample the table shows some 40,000 clones, under 95% of which occur a single time. In total, the top ten clones hold 0.11% of the sample. The sequenced sample was naive CD8+ T cells from blood. Explained via the paper, the cell subset or site label denotes: CD45RA+ naive T cells. The receptors were sampled from a human donor in good health.

V is TRBV27 and J is TRBJ2-3, with TRBD2 identical over 7 bases. The CDR3 totals 15 residues. Germline-derived CDR1 and CDR2 are MNHEY and SMNVEV (reference sequence). The V and J ends lost 6 bases and 3 bases, in that order; junction bases with no gene match: 9. The CDR3 bases are TGTGCCAGCAGCTTGAACGGGGGGATAACAGATACGCAGTATTTT. Translated, it gives CASSLNGGITDTQYF.

This chain uses TRBV9 with TRBJ1-1; D remains ambiguous. Germline CDR1 is SGDLS and CDR2 is YYNGEE. This CDR3 contains 13 residues. Trimming took off 5 bases at V and 7 bases at J, with 15 bases between the two ends. The CDR3 DNA reads TGTGCCAGCAGGAATGATGGACGGATTGAAGCTTTCTTT. This translates into CASRNDGRIEAFF.

The CDR3, as DNA: TGTGCCAGCAGTCCCGGACAGAGTAATCAGCCCCAGCATTTT. This translates into CASSPGQSNQPQHF. V gene TRBV6-5 combines with J gene TRBJ1-5, with D perhaps matching TRBD1 (6 bases). Germline CDR1 is MNHEY and CDR2 is SVGAGI. The CDR3 runs to 14 residues. The germline V and J ends were trimmed by 5 bases and 4 bases, with 12 bases remaining between them.

The rearrangement links TRBV7-8 to TRBJ2-3; 7 bases are a match to TRBD2. The CDR3 sequence is 17 residues long. CDR1 and CDR2 from the germline V gene are SGHVS and FQNEAQ. J lost 0 bases, V lost 1 base, and 7 bases had no gene match. CDR3 bases: TGTGCCAGCAGCTTAGGAGGGAGCGGGGACAGCACAGATACGCAGTATTTT. It yields the protein CASSLGGSGDSTDTQYF.

The chain employs TRBV7-9 and TRBJ2-3; D is unclear. Trimming removed 2 bases from V and 5 bases from J, with 5 bases in between. This CDR3 is 12 amino acids long. Germline lookup yields CDR1 SEHNR and CDR2 FQNEAQ (reference sequence). In DNA, the CDR3 is TGTGCCAGCAGCTTATTCGGAGATACGCAGTATTTT. Protein sequence: CASSLFGDTQYF.

The J gene is TRBJ2-7, the V gene TRBV6-5; no definite D call. V was clipped by 2 bases and J by 1 base, with 15 bases between them. This CDR3 has 16 residues. Looked up from germline, CDR1 is MNHEY and CDR2 is SVGAGI. In DNA, the CDR3 is TGTGCCAGCAGTTACCGTAGGGATGGAACTTCCTACGAGCAGTACTTC. The encoded protein is CASSYRRDGTSYEQYF.

This chain connects TRBV7-9 to TRBJ2-1, with unresolved D. The CDR3 extends over 11 amino acids. Germline V gene lookup returns CDR1 SEHNR and CDR2 FQNEAQ (reference sequence). V was trimmed by 6 bases and J by 5 bases, leaving 5 bases between them. The CDR3 bases are TGTGCCAGCAGACAGAACAATGAGCAGTTCTTC. Encoded protein: CASRQNNEQFF.

This chain connects TRBV7-9 to TRBJ1-1; TRBD1 might be the D (5 bases). Germline V lookup: CDR1 SEHNR, CDR2 FQNEAQ (reference sequence). The CDR3 extends over 13 amino acids. V dropped 5 bases and J dropped 7 bases, with 14 bases sitting between them. The CDR3 loop reads CASSLGGFGEAFF. The CDR3 DNA reads TGTGCCAGCAGCCTGGGGGGATTTGGTGAAGCTTTCTTT.

This chain uses TRBV28 with TRBJ1-1; 11 bases are a match to TRBD1. Trimming cost V 7 bases and J 0 bases; bases outside gene matches: 4. There are 15 residues in the CDR3. CDR1 is MDHEN and CDR2 is SYDVKM in the germline V gene. The CDR3 sequence is CASTDRGPMNTEAFF. In nucleotides, the CDR3 is TGTGCCAGCACGGACAGGGGGCCAATGAACACTGAAGCTTTCTTT.

The chain is built from TRBV13 and TRBJ2-1, with 8 nucleotides matching TRBD1. CDR3 length: 17 residues. V trimming: 5 bases; J trimming: 6 bases; junction bases outside the gene matches: 15. Germline V gene data show CDR1 as PRHDT and CDR2 as FYEKMQ (reference sequence). CDR3 amino acids: CASSTEKQGALFNEQFF. The CDR3 DNA follows: TGTGCCAGCAGCACAGAGAAGCAGGGGGCTCTATTCAATGAGCAGTTCTTC.

This chain links TRBV28 with TRBJ2-7; 9 bases match TRBD1. Germline CDR1 reads MDHEN; CDR2 reads SYDVKM. The CDR3 is 14 residues long. Trimming at V came to 4 bases and at J to 2 bases, leaving 3 bases not matched to a gene. The CDR3, as DNA: TGTGCCAGCAGTTCGGGACAGGGCCCCTACGAGCAGTACTTC. Translating gives CASSSGQGPYEQYF.

J is TRBJ2-7 and V is TRBV6-5; D perhaps matches TRBD1 (6 bases). The ends were cut back, 0 bases at V and 4 bases at J, with 7 bases in the middle. Germline V gene lookup returns CDR1 MNHEY and CDR2 SVGAGI. The CDR3 is 13 residues long. Written as DNA, the CDR3 is TGTGCCAGCAGTTACTCGACAGGTTACGAGCAGTACTTC. As protein: CASSYSTGYEQYF.

The chain has TRBV14 and TRBJ2-3; D tentatively reads TRBD1 or TRBD2 (5 bases each). The CDR3 has 16 amino acids. Trimming removed 6 bases at V and 0 bases at J, with 16 bases between. Germline V lookup: CDR1 SGHDN, CDR2 FVKESK. CDR3 sequence (DNA): TGTGCCAGCAGTGAGGGGTCGTACCTTAGCACAGATACGCAGTATTTT. Amino acid sequence: CASSEGSYLSTDTQYF.

This chain joins TRBV9 and TRBJ2-4; TRBD2 matches 7 bases. Germline loops: CDR1 SGDLS, CDR2 YYNGEE. The trim removed 0 bases at V and 4 bases at J, leaving 1 base unmatched. CDR3 size: 14 residues. CDR3 region: CASSVDGGKNIQYF. As DNA, the CDR3 is TGTGCCAGCAGCGTAGACGGGGGGAAAAACATTCAGTACTTC.

This chain joins TRBV28 and TRBJ2-5, with 7 bases fitting TRBD2. The J segment lost 6 bases and the V segment lost 1 base, leaving 5 bases of the junction unmatched. Germline CDR1 and CDR2: MDHEN and SYDVKM. The CDR3 has 14 amino acids. In DNA, the CDR3 is TGTGCCAGCAGTTTATTGCGGGAGAGCCAGACCCAGTACTTC. It yields the protein CASSLLRESQTQYF. The full variable domain, rest sourced from reference TRBV28 and TRBJ2-5, is DVKVTQSSRYLVKRTGEKVFLECVQDMDHENMFWYRQDPGLGLRLIYFSYDVKMKEKGDIPEGYSVSREKKERFSLILESASTNQTSMYLCASSLLRESQTQYFGPGTRLLVL.

The chain recombines TRBV4-1 with TRBJ2-1, with a tentative D call TRBD1 (5 bases). Germline V lookup: CDR1 MGHRA, CDR2 YSYEKL. The CDR3 is made up of 19 amino acids. V was shortened by 0 bases and J by 0 bases, with 18 bases between the two germline ends. CDR3 bases: TGCGCCAGCAGCCAAGATATGGGTCCCCCGACAGTCTCCTACAATGAGCAGTTCTTC. Translation: CASSQDMGPPTVSYNEQFF.

V is TRBV27 and J is TRBJ1-6, with a weak D call TRBD1 (5 bases). The CDR3 is made up of 18 amino acids. V was cut by 5 bases and J by 0 bases, with 17 bases left in between. CDR1 MNHEY and CDR2 SMNVEV come from the germline V gene (reference sequence). Here the CDR3 DNA reads TGTGCCAGCAGTCCCCGAGGGGTCCTAAGCTCCTATAATTCACCCCTCCACTTT. Translated: CASSPRGVLSSYNSPLHF.

J is TRBJ2-3 and V is TRBV15; TRBD1 is a possible D gene (6 bases). The germline gives CDR1 LNHNV, CDR2 YYDKDF (reference sequence). V gave up 5 bases and J gave up 2 bases, with 11 bases separating them. The CDR3 length is 14 residues. This CDR3 is CATSPTGHTDTQYF. The CDR3 DNA reads as TGTGCCACCAGCCCGACAGGACACACAGATACGCAGTATTTT.